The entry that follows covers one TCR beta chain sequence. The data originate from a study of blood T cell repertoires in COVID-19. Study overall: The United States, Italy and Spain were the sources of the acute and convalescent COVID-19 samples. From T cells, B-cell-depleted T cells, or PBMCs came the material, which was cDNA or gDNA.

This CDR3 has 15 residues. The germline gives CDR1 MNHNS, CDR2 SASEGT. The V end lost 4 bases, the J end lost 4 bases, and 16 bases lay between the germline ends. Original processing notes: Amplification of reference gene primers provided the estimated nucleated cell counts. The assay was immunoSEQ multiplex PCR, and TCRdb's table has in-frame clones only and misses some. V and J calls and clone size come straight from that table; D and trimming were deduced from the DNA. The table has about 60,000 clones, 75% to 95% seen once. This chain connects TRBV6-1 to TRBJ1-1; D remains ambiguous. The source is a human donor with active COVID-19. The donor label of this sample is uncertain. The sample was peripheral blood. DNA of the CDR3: TGTGCCAGCAGTGGACACCTCCCTTTACCCACTGAAGCTTTCTTT. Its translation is CASSGHLPLPTEAFF.